This TCR beta chain came from a study of T-cell reconstitution after alpha-beta-depleted transplantation in children. This clonotype was seen at least ten times. Its antigen is unidentified. Unique molecular identifiers were built into the TCRbeta library. Each CDR3 protein is one row after TCRdb ran MiXCR on the PCR reads. Counted here are 90,000 to 130,000 distinct CDR3 sequences, approximately 6.9% occurring once; the ten biggest clones make up 23%. Germline V CDR1 and CDR2: SEHNR, FQNEAQ (reference sequence). The CDR3 has 15 residues. The germline V and J ends were trimmed by 1 base and 2 bases, with 10 bases remaining between them. Regarding the study as a whole: Several patients had high TCRbeta diversity at day 60; it came from surviving recipient T cells and thymic progenitors. Among T cells one year after transplant, newly produced cells accounted for most counts and diversity. About two months after transplant, alpha-beta T cells reportedly came from several hundred expanded graft clones.

This clonotype was sampled from a male patient aged 2-10 years who had a stem cell transplant for acute lymphoblastic leukemia, so the T cells may come from the graft donor. This material consisted of PBMCs, mostly from graft donor cells, taken 360 days after TCRalphabeta/CD19-depleted stem cell transplant. J is TRBJ2-3 and V is TRBV7-9; maybe TRBD2 (5 bases). This CDR3 is CASSLVVGDTDTQYF. CDR3 in DNA: TGTGCCAGCAGCTTAGTGGTCGGGGACACAGATACGCAGTATTTT.